This T cell receptor beta chain comes out of a study of glioma-infiltrating T cells after dendritic cell vaccination. Germline CDR1 is MRHNA and CDR2 is SNTAGT. The V gene end was trimmed by 4 bases and the J gene end by 1 base; junction bases not matched to a gene: 7. CDR3 length equals 17 residues. Input was around 2.1 ug genomic DNA, or all available if less. Produced via immunoSEQ multiplex PCR; TCRdb's table is partial and in-frame only. The sample contains 55,000 to 70,000 clones, 82% of which appear only once. The sequenced sample was blood, obtained before dendritic cell vaccination. The clonotype comes from a human donor with glioblastoma. The chain couples TRBV6-4 to TRBJ2-1; 10 bases fit TRBD1. DNA for the CDR3: TGTGCCAGCAGTGGACAGGGGGCTGGGAGTTCCTACAATGAGCAGTTCTTC. Amino acid sequence: CASSGQGAGSSYNEQFF.